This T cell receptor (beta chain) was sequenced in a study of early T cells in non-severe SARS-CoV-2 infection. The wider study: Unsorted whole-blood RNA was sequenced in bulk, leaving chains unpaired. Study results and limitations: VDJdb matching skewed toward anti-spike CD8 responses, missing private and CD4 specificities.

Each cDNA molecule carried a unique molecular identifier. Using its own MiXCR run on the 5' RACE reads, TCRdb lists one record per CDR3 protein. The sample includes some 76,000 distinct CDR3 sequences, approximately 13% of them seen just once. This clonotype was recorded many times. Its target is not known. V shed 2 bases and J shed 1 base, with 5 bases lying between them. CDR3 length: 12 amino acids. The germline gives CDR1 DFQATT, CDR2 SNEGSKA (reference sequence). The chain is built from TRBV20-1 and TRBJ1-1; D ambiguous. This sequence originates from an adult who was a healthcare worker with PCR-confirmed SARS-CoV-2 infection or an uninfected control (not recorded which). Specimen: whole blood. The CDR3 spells CSARQTNTEAFF. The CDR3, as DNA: TGCAGTGCTAGACAGACGAACACTGAAGCTTTCTTT.